This TCR beta chain derives from a study of follicular helper T cells after annual influenza vaccination (dated by TCRdb to between 2016 and 2019). Context from the whole study: Blood was drawn on days 0, 7 and 28 after each seasonal influenza vaccination. To look at recall of cTfh clones, some subjects were tracked through successive annual vaccinations covering the 2013-2014, 2014-2015 and 2015-2016 seasons. One week after vaccination, a second recruited cohort of roughly 12 subjects (Table S1) displayed a similar ICOS+CD38+ cTfh response. Multi-year samples were available for six subjects, with four spanning two vaccination seasons and two spanning three seasons. Samples from 2013-2014 were cryopreserved, whereas samples from 2015 were processed immediately after collection. General study outcomes and caveats: ICOS+CD38+ cTfh clonality correlated with the frequency of that population, and its change correlated with the change in circulating plasmablast frequency. A recurrent oligoclonal ICOS+CD38+ cTfh response containing tetramer and AIM influenza-specific clonotypes was recalled by successive annual vaccinations. Productive TCRB sequences were recovered from only about 8.5-22% of analyzed cells, so rare clonotypes could not be sampled. Day 7 ICOS+CD38+ clones were most often found later in ICOS-CD38- cTfh, suggesting that subset may serve as a memory reservoir. In the assessment of influenza clone enrichment, the possibility that the much larger non-cTfh compartments were undersampled could not be ruled out.

V is clipped by 5 bases and J by 2 bases, and the sequence between their germline boundaries is 13 bases long. Reading from cysteine to phenylalanine, the CDR3 counts 14 amino acids. This entry keeps only the CDR3 DNA: 42 bases, framed from base 1. In the germline V gene, CDR1 corresponds to KGHSH and CDR2 to LQKENI. Preparation of the library involved the immunoSEQ multiplex PCR assay. Adaptive Biotechnologies handled the TCRB amplification, library preparation, sequencing and preliminary bioinformatics at Survey level resolution. The source study handled its data this way. Clonality was calculated in R as 1 minus normalized Shannon entropy, and the Gini index was computed with the R package ineq. Overlap score was defined as the summed counts of shared sequences divided by the total counts of all sequences in both compared samples. The significance of shared clonotypes was tested with Fisher's exact test, assuming a theoretical repertoire of 10^7 TCRB sequences. This is the immuneACCESS table as TCRdb keeps it, with only in-frame sequences that have V and J called. A part of the clones is gone; compared with another copy, unresolved V genes explain less than half, and the rest is unexplained. That table supplies the V and J calls and clone size; D and trimming were determined from the DNA. For this sample the table gives more than 10,000 clones, of which roughly three quarters were detected only once. Roughly 0.45% of the sample rests with the top ten.

This specimen's time point label, interpreted: 2014-2015 season, pre-vaccination. Seasonal inactivated influenza vaccine (Fluvarix) was administered to adults, and sorted blood CD4 subsets were tracked by TCRB sequencing before and after vaccination. To be eligible, subjects had to live in the community and must not have received influenza vaccine in the previous 6 months. Reasons for exclusion included contraindications to influenza vaccine, substance abuse, HIV/AIDS, active malignancy, immunomodulatory medication, and active illness such as respiratory infection. At each time point, about 40 to 110 mL of blood was collected. Ficoll-Paque PLUS or SepMate separation was used to isolate PBMC. As a non-Tfh comparison subset, CXCR5- memory CD4 T cells were sorted. Before DNA was extracted, the cell subsets were sorted from PBMC using a BD FACS Aria. The sample holds a few counts of this clone. Its antigen remains unidentified. Base-call qualities are not available, and no considerably larger clone is one nucleotide away.

The receptor was isolated from an adult who received the influenza vaccine. Recombination connected TRBV18 to TRBJ2-7; no D gene can be assigned with confidence. Sample: CXCR5- memory CD4+ T cells sorted from blood, taken on the day of influenza vaccination. Explained via the paper, the cell subset or site label denotes: CXCR5- memory CD4 T cells. This receptor carries the CDR3 CASSSAAGTYEQYF. The nucleotides read TGTGCCAGCTCATCCGCGGCAGGAACCTACGAGCAGTACTTC.